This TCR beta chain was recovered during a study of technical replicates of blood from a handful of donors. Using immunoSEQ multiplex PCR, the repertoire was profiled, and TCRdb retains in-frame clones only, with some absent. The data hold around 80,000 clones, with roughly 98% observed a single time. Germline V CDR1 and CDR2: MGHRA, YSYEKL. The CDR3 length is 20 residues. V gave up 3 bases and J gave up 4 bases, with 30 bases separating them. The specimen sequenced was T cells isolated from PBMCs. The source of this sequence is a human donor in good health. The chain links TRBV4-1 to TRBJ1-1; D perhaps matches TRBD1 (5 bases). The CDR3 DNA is TGCGCCAGCAGCCATCCCCGGGACGGGAGCTTCTATTCCCTGTCCACTGAAGCTTTCTTT. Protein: CASSHPRDGSFYSLSTEAFF.